What follows are 18 T cell receptor beta chains derived from one specimen sequenced in a study of blood T cell repertoires in COVID-19. Libraries were prepared by immunoSEQ multiplex PCR; TCRdb keeps only in-frame clonotypes and omits some of them. The sample lists some 230,000 clones, approximately 83% occurring once. Sequencing used peripheral blood. The source of these receptors is a woman between 25 and 40 years old who had recovered from COVID-19.

The V and J genes are TRBV7-9 and TRBJ2-7; 8 bases agree with TRBD1. The CDR3 is made up of 13 amino acids. Unmatched junction bases numbered 6, after V lost 8 bases and J lost 3 bases. From germline, CDR1 is SEHNR and CDR2 FQNEAQ (reference sequence). This CDR3 is CASGRTGGYEQYF. For the CDR3, the DNA is TGTGCCAGCGGGCGAACAGGGGGCTACGAGCAGTACTTC. The full variable domain, with the rest looked up from reference TRBV7-9 and TRBJ2-7, is DTGVSQNPRHKITKRGQNVTFRCDPISEHNRLYWYRQTLGQGPEFLTYFQNEAQLEKSRLLSDRFSAERPKGSFSTLEIQRTEQGDSAMYLCASGRTGGYEQYFGPGTRLTVT.

This clone was seen just once. This chain joins TRBV28 and TRBJ2-7; 13 bases agree with TRBD2. The CDR3 loop spans 16 amino acids. Germline V gives CDR1 MDHEN, CDR2 SYDVKM. The trim removed 7 bases at V and 5 bases at J, leaving 11 bases unmatched. This chain's CDR3 is CASTTTGLAGINEQYF. CDR3 nucleotide sequence: TGTGCCAGCACCACCACGGGACTAGCGGGAATCAACGAGCAGTACTTC. The entire variable domain, with the rest obtained from reference TRBV28 and TRBJ2-7, is as follows: DVKVTQSSRYLVKRTGEKVFLECVQDMDHENMFWYRQDPGLGLRLIYFSYDVKMKEKGDIPEGYSVSREKKERFSLILESASTNQTSMYLCASTTTGLAGINEQYFGPGTRLTVT.

This clone was recorded once. V and J are TRBV9 and TRBJ2-3; 8 nucleotides match TRBD2. CDR1 and CDR2 (germline): SGDLS, YYNGEE. With V trimmed by 5 bases and J by 2 bases, 7 bases remained unmatched. The CDR3 consists of 15 residues. CDR3 nucleotide sequence: TGTGCCAGCAGTTACATAGCGGGGCACACAGATACGCAGTATTTT. Residues: CASSYIAGHTDTQYF.

This chain uses TRBV30 with TRBJ2-3; 16 bases line up with TRBD2. Trimming cost V 0 bases and J 6 bases; bases outside gene matches: 15. CDR1 GTSNPN and CDR2 SVGIG come from the germline V gene (reference sequence). The CDR3 is made up of 20 amino acids. CDR3: CAWSVLEPGTSGRGSDTQYF. The CDR3, as DNA: TGTGCCTGGAGTGTACTCGAGCCCGGGACTAGCGGGAGGGGGAGTGATACGCAGTATTTT.

CDR3 in DNA: TGTGCCAGCAGTGATCGTAGCGGGAGCTCCTACAATGAGCAGTTCTTC. This gives the protein CASSDRSGSSYNEQFF. The chain employs TRBV6-2 or TRBV6-3 and TRBJ2-1; 9 bases are shared with TRBD2. Trimming cost V 5 bases and J 0 bases; bases outside gene matches: 5. Germline-derived CDR1 and CDR2 are MNHEY and SVGEGT. This CDR3 comprises 16 residues.

V usage is TRBV28 and J usage is TRBJ2-5; 8 bases align to TRBD1. Germline V gene data show CDR1 as MDHEN and CDR2 as SYDVKM. J lost 5 bases, V lost 7 bases, and 9 bases had no gene match. The CDR3 runs 14 residues. CDR3 residues: CASTPGGRGETQYF. As DNA, the CDR3 is TGTGCCAGCACCCCAGGGGGCAGGGGCGAGACCCAGTACTTC.

The gene calls are TRBV6-5 and TRBJ2-1; D possibly corresponds to TRBD2 (6 bases). Trimming pared 7 bases from V and 2 bases from J, leaving 15 bases between. Looked up from germline, CDR1 is MNHEY and CDR2 is SVGAGI. The CDR3 runs 15 residues. CDR3 bases: TGTGCCAGCAACACGGGGAGGAGTCCCTACAATGAGCAGTTCTTC. It specifies CASNTGRSPYNEQFF.

V usage is TRBV6-5 and J usage is TRBJ2-2; 9 bases map to TRBD1. This CDR3 contains 15 residues. Germline CDR1 is MNHEY and CDR2 is SVGAGI. Germline trimming cut 6 bases from V and 7 bases from J; bases unmatched to any gene: 9. Here the CDR3 reads CASRQGQGYSGELFF. Written as DNA, the CDR3 is TGTGCCAGCAGACAGGGACAGGGCTATAGCGGGGAGCTGTTTTTT.

The chain couples TRBV10-1 to TRBJ1-3, with D perhaps TRBD1 (6 bases). Trimming removed 4 bases at V and 0 bases at J, with 10 bases between. CDR1 and CDR2 (germline): WNHNN, SYGVQD (reference sequence). This CDR3 has 15 residues. CDR3 sequence: CASSATDSSGNTIYF. In nucleotides, the CDR3 is TGCGCCAGCAGTGCGACGGACAGCTCTGGAAACACCATATATTTT.

The chain couples TRBV29-1 to TRBJ2-3, with TRBD1 matching over 9 bases. With V trimmed by 6 bases and J by 5 bases, 9 bases remained unmatched. The CDR3 sequence is 14 residues long. The germline CDR1 and CDR2 sequences are SQVTM and ANQGSEA. CDR3 in amino acids: CSVEGQGGLDTQYF. The CDR3 DNA sequence: TGCAGCGTGGAGGGACAGGGCGGGTTAGATACGCAGTATTTT.

The V gene is TRBV2, the J gene TRBJ1-1; 8 bases align to TRBD1. V was clipped by 5 bases and J by 9 bases; unmatched bases: 8. Germline V gives CDR1 SNHLY, CDR2 FYNNEI. The CDR3 covers 13 residues. CDR3: CASSPIGQGKAFF. DNA for the CDR3: TGTGCCAGCAGTCCTATTGGACAGGGCAAAGCTTTCTTT. The whole variable domain, remainder taken from reference TRBV2 and TRBJ1-1, is EPEVTQTPSHQVTQMGQEVILRCVPISNHLYFYWYRQILGQKVEFLVSFYNNEISEKSEIFDDQFSVERPDGSNFTLKIRSTKLEDSAMYFCASSPIGQGKAFFGQGTRLTVV.

V is TRBV6-5 and J is TRBJ1-1; the D gene is possibly TRBD1 (6 bases). Trimming shortened V by 6 bases and J by 0 bases, and 14 bases separated the two germline ends. CDR3 length equals 15 residues. From germline, CDR1 is MNHEY and CDR2 SVGAGI. The CDR3, as DNA: TGTGCCAGCAGATCAGGGGCGGGGGTGAACACTGAAGCTTTCTTT. Translated, it gives CASRSGAGVNTEAFF.

The V gene is TRBV5-4, the J gene TRBJ1-3; no clear D. Germline CDR1 is SGHNT and CDR2 is YYREEE (reference sequence). CDR3 length equals 13 residues. Trimming removed 7 bases at V and 2 bases at J, with 10 bases between. CDR3: CASEESPGNTIYF. The CDR3 bases are TGTGCCAGCGAGGAGTCCCCTGGAAACACCATATATTTT.

The chain uses TRBV11-2 and TRBJ2-1; 12 bases agree with TRBD2. The CDR3 consists of 15 residues. Germline V lookup: CDR1 SGHAT, CDR2 FQNNGV. J lost 9 bases, V lost 6 bases, and 9 bases had no gene match. CDR3 in amino acids: CASSPPSGRASEQFF. The CDR3 bases are TGTGCCAGCAGTCCGCCTAGCGGGAGGGCCAGTGAGCAGTTCTTC.

The chain joins TRBV30 to TRBJ1-1; D gene uncertain. V was trimmed by 0 bases and J by 6 bases, leaving 11 bases between them. The CDR3 has 13 residues. CDR1 is GTSNPN, CDR2 SVGIG, per germline (reference sequence). The DNA for the CDR3 is TGTGCCTGGAGTGTCATGATGACATCTGAAGCTTTCTTT. Its protein product is CAWSVMMTSEAFF.

V and J are TRBV6-5 and TRBJ2-7; 10 nucleotides line up with TRBD1. V dropped 0 bases and J dropped 6; count of bases not matched to a gene: 5. Germline loops: CDR1 MNHEY, CDR2 SVGAGI. The CDR3 is 15 residues long. The CDR3, as DNA: TGTGCCAGCAGTTACTCTTCGGGACAGGGGCTCGAGCAGTACTTC. This gives the protein CASSYSSGQGLEQYF.

The CDR3 spells CASSLLTGGAEKLFF. CDR3 coding DNA: TGTGCCAGCAGCCTCTTAACAGGGGGCGCGGAAAAACTGTTTTTT. V usage is TRBV9 and J usage is TRBJ1-4, with TRBD1 identical over 9 bases. Trimming at V came to 4 bases and at J to 8 bases, leaving 9 bases not matched to a gene. This CDR3 contains 15 residues. Germline CDR1 SGDLS, CDR2 YYNGEE.

This clone was counted between two and nine times. CDR3 protein: CASSSQNNEKLFF. The CDR3 DNA reads as TGCGCCAGCAGCTCCCAGAACAATGAAAAACTGTTTTTT. V usage is TRBV5-1 and J usage is TRBJ1-4; D remains ambiguous. The germline V gene has CDR1 SGHRS and CDR2 YFSETQ. V lost 3 bases and J 5 bases, leaving 8 bases between the germline ends. CDR3 size: 13 residues.